In its sample, the clone carrying this TCR beta chain was seen once. The antigen is not known. Samples each had at least 5 micrograms of total RNA extracted. Primers used in a second PCR of roughly 7 to 12 cycles were a sample-barcoded 5' primer and a J-beta primer mix. Each CDR3 protein is one row after TCRdb ran MiXCR on the 5' RACE reads. The sample includes 750,000 to 950,000 distinct CDR3 sequences, 20% to 30% of them seen just once. The source of the sample is a study of blood T cells in healthy people across ages. Whole-study results and caveats: Estimated diversity that came from one million T cells was considered an underestimate.

CDR1 is DFQATT and CDR2 is SNEGSKA in the germline V gene (reference sequence). J lost 7 bases, V lost 5 bases, and 6 bases had no gene match. This CDR3 contains 14 residues. The sample was also reused in another study, on T cells of mothers and their children.

The chain has TRBV20-1 and TRBJ2-7, with 15 bases identical to TRBD2. The sample was blood. The clonotype originates from a boy aged 5-17 years in good health. The CDR3 loop is CSASGTSGGREQYF. As DNA, the CDR3 is TGCAGTGCTTCCGGGACTAGCGGGGGGCGGGAGCAGTACTTC.